The source of this TCR beta chain is a study of blood T cell repertoires in COVID-19. As for the study in general: COVID-19 samples collected from the United States, Italy and Spain covered acute and convalescent phases. T cells, B-cell-depleted T cells, or PBMCs supplied cDNA or gDNA.

Original methodology: It was from reference gene primer amplification that nucleated cell counts were estimated. TCRdb keeps only in-frame clones here, not all; method: immunoSEQ multiplex PCR. D and trimming come from the DNA, and the V and J calls and clone size come from that table. The table has 250,000 to 300,000 clones, about 73% seen once; the top ten hold over 3%. J gave up 4 bases and V 0 bases, and 4 bases lay outside the gene matches. CDR1 is SSHAT and CDR2 is FNYEAQ in the germline V gene (reference sequence). CDR3 length equals 15 residues. This clonotype was obtained from a woman over 75 with acute or convalescent COVID-19. The sequencing input was peripheral blood. The J gene is TRBJ2-5, the V gene TRBV7-7, with TRBD1 identical over 8 bases. CDR3 region: CASSLAQGARETQYF. The CDR3 bases are TGTGCCAGCAGCTTAGCGCAGGGGGCTAGAGAGACCCAGTACTTC.